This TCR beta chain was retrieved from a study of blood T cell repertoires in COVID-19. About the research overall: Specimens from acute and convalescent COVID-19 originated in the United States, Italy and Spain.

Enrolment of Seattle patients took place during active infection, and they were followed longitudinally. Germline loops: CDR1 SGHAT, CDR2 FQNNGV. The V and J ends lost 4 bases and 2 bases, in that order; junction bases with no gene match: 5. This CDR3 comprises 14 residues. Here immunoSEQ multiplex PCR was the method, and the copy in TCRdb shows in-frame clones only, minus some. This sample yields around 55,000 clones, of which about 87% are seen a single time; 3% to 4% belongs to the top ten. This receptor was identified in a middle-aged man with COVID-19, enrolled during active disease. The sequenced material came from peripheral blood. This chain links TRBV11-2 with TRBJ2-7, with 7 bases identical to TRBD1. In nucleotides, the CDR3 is TGTGCCAGCAGCTCCCGGACAGGAGCCTACGAGCAGTACTTC. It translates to CASSSRTGAYEQYF.